The next 14 T cell receptor beta chains were all read from a single sample in a study of T cell repertoires in cytomegalovirus infection. TCRdb ran MiXCR on the reads and lists one entry per CDR3 protein. Of 150,000 to 200,000 distinct CDR3 sequences detected, 8.5% to 10% appear once; the ten largest clones hold about 4.6%. Source material: PBMCs. The source is a human donor in good health (CMV status not recorded). Some clones in this sample may be carry-over from other donors' samples.

In this sample, this clonotype turned up many times. The CDR3 DNA reads as TGTGCCAGCAGCTTACGGTCAGGACGTGGCTTCTTT. This sequence encodes CASSLRSGRGFF. The chain combines TRBV7-2 with TRBJ1-1; D ambiguous. Trimming took 2 bases from V and 14 from J, leaving 15 bases between them. The CDR3 is 12 amino acids. The germline V gene has CDR1 SGHTA and CDR2 FQGNSA.

Of note for this clonotype: This could be a read error, since a much larger clone is one nucleotide away. This chain joins TRBV7-7 and TRBJ2-1; TRBD2 matches at 10 bases. This CDR3 spans 16 amino acids. Germline values: CDR1 SSHAT, CDR2 FNYEAQ (reference sequence). The CDR3 DNA is TGTGCTAGCGGCCCGTCGTGGGCTAGCGGGAGAAATGAGCAGTTCTTC. Translating gives CASGPSWASGRNEQFF.

This clonotype was detected ten times or more. The chain combines TRBV7-8 with TRBJ2-4; the match to TRBD2 covers 9 bases. This CDR3 comprises 17 residues. CDR1 SGHVS and CDR2 FQNEAQ come from the germline V gene. V lost 6 bases, J lost 3 bases, and 12 bases stayed unmatched. CDR3 sequence: CASSHTLAGEGKNIQYF. CDR3 nucleotide sequence: TGTGCCAGCAGTCATACCTTAGCGGGGGAGGGCAAAAACATTCAGTACTTC.

This clonotype came up many times. The V call is TRBV7-2, the J call TRBJ2-3; TRBD2 agrees at 9 bases. The germline gives CDR1 SGHTA, CDR2 FQGNSA. V shed 5 bases, J shed 3 bases, and the junction held 12 bases outside the gene matches. The CDR3 length is 17 residues. CDR3 DNA sequence: TGTGCCAGCAGCCCCGTTAATATAGCGGGAGAAACAGATACGCAGTATTTT. It codes for CASSPVNIAGETDTQYF.

In this sample, this clonotype turned up a few times. This sequence joins TRBV11-1 and TRBJ2-7; 8 bases align to TRBD2. The trim removed 4 bases at V and 5 bases at J, leaving 4 bases unmatched. There are 13 residues in the CDR3. Germline CDR1 is SGHAT and CDR2 is FQDESV (reference sequence). CDR3: CASSSGGPNEQYF. As DNA, the CDR3 is TGTGCCAGCAGCTCGGGGGGGCCCAACGAGCAGTACTTC.

This clonotype was seen many times. The V call is TRBV7-2, the J call TRBJ1-3, with a possible D match to TRBD1 (6 bases). This CDR3 is 15 amino acids long. The V gene's germline CDR1 is SGHTA and CDR2 FQGNSA. V lost 0 bases, J lost 4 bases, and 10 bases lay in between. CDR3 coding DNA: TGTGCCAGCAGCTTAGCGTCGCAGGGGGGAAACACCATATATTTT. Translated, it gives CASSLASQGGNTIYF.

This clonotype has ten or more counts. The J gene is TRBJ2-5, the V gene TRBV7-2, with 8 bases matching TRBD2. The CDR3 extends over 16 amino acids. Germline trimming cut 4 bases from V and 0 bases from J; bases unmatched to any gene: 7. CDR1 and CDR2 (germline): SGHTA, FQGNSA. In DNA, the CDR3 is TGTGCCAGCAGCTCTATACTAGCGGTGTACCAAGAGACCCAGTACTTC. Translating gives CASSSILAVYQETQYF.

The table lists this clonotype with a few counts. The V and J genes are TRBV14 and TRBJ2-1; 8 bases agree with TRBD2. This CDR3 region has 15 residues. V lost 0 bases and J lost 6; bases outside the gene matches: 4. Germline V lookup: CDR1 SGHDN, CDR2 FVKESK. The CDR3 reads CASSQEVGTSNEQFF. The CDR3 nucleotides read TGTGCCAGCAGCCAAGAAGTCGGGACTAGCAATGAGCAGTTCTTC.

On this clonotype itself: Being one base from a much bigger clone, this may be a read error. The chain has TRBV6-1 and TRBJ1-2; possible D gene TRBD1, 5 bases. The CDR3 extends over 17 amino acids. From germline, CDR1 is MNHNS and CDR2 SASEGT. The CDR3 loop reads CANSEASTALFNYGYTF. CDR3 in DNA: TGTGCCAACAGTGAAGCTTCGACAGCCCTGTTTAACTATGGCTACACCTTC.

Many counts were recorded for this clonotype. This chain uses TRBV12-3 or TRBV12-4 with TRBJ1-1, with D tentatively TRBD1 (6 bases). The V and J ends lost 5 bases and 1 base respectively, with 14 bases between them. CDR3 length equals 15 residues. This CDR3 reads CASSRATGPNTEAFF. The CDR3 DNA is TGTGCCAGCAGTAGAGCAACAGGGCCGAACACTGAAGCTTTCTTT.

The rearrangement links TRBV6-4 to TRBJ2-1; 8 bases match TRBD2. This CDR3 is built from 15 residues. Germline V CDR1 and CDR2: MRHNA, SNTAGT. With 5 bases clipped from V and 3 bases from J, the junction kept 6 bases outside the gene matches. Written as DNA, the CDR3 is TGTGCCAGCAGTCCGCTCAGCGGGAGCTACAATGAGCAGTTCTTC. Translating gives CASSPLSGSYNEQFF.

The chain has TRBV19 and TRBJ1-5; no definite D call. Deletions cut 5 bases from V and 0 bases from J, with 8 bases between. CDR1 is LNHDA, CDR2 SQIVND, per germline (reference sequence). The CDR3 is made up of 14 amino acids. Here the CDR3 reads CASSVQTSNQPQHF. The CDR3 bases are TGTGCCAGTAGTGTACAAACTAGCAATCAGCCCCAGCATTTT.

At least ten counts were recorded for this clonotype. The chain uses TRBV7-2 and TRBJ2-3; possible D gene TRBD2, 5 bases. This CDR3 spans 13 amino acids. Per germline, CDR1 SGHTA and CDR2 FQGNSA. Trimming stripped 5 bases from V and 6 bases from J, with 12 bases between. CDR3 region: CASSANTGDTQYF. CDR3 sequence (DNA): TGTGCCAGCAGCGCCAATACGGGGGATACGCAGTATTTT.

At least ten counts were recorded for this clonotype. The J gene is TRBJ2-3, the V gene TRBV6-2 or TRBV6-3; D may correspond to TRBD1 or TRBD2 (5 bases each). CDR3 size: 13 residues. Trimming removed 7 bases at V and 0 bases at J, with 8 bases between. Germline CDR1 and CDR2: MNHEY and SVGEGT. The CDR3: CASTRDSTDTQYF. The CDR3 region has the DNA TGTGCCAGCACCCGGGACAGCACAGATACGCAGTATTTT.